The present T cell receptor (beta chain) was sequenced within a study of regulatory T cells in long-lasting Graves disease. Time point of the sample: newly diagnosed GD, antithyroid drugs for less than 3 months. The authors made the TCR library using RNA they extracted from PBMCs. CDR1 and CDR2 from the germline V gene are GTSNPN and SVGIG (reference sequence). The CDR3 length is 13 residues. V lost 0 bases and J 4 bases, leaving 8 bases between the germline ends. Construction of TCR beta libraries relied on iRepertoire HTBI primers and on Arm-PCR targeting CDR3 regions. MiXCR, run by TCRdb on the multiplex PCR reads, gives a single entry per CDR3 protein. The table has about 470,000 distinct CDR3 sequences, 16% seen once. This clonotype was counted at least ten times. Another study also made use of these data, one on T cells in Graves' hyperthyroidism and ophthalmopathy.

The chain joins TRBV30 to TRBJ2-3, with D uncertain. The sample consisted of peripheral blood mononuclear cells (PBMCs), taken at new diagnosis, from a patient treated with antithyroid drugs. This clonotype was sampled from a man in his forties with Graves disease. The CDR3 is CAWSVKVPDTQYF. In DNA, the CDR3 is TGTGCCTGGAGTGTAAAGGTACCAGATACGCAGTATTTT.